The next 30 T cell receptor beta chains were all read from a single sample in a study of blood T cell repertoires in COVID-19. Here immunoSEQ multiplex PCR was the method, and the copy in TCRdb shows in-frame clones only, minus some. This repertoire shows just over 250,000 clones, around 92% found once; its top ten account for 2% to 3%. Source material: peripheral blood. The receptors shown here come from a person aged 18-35 years with COVID-19, enrolled during active disease.

The J gene is TRBJ2-4, the V gene TRBV5-8, with a possible D match to TRBD1 (5 bases). Deletions cut 0 bases from V and 11 bases from J, with 12 bases between. The CDR3 length is 13 residues. Germline CDR1 and CDR2: SGHTS and YDEGEE. The chain's CDR3 is CASSLGSGSVQYF. The CDR3 DNA sequence: TGTGCCAGCAGCTTGGGCTCAGGGTCGGTTCAGTACTTC.

This chain links TRBV10-2 with TRBJ1-1; D is undetermined. The germline gives CDR1 WSHSY, CDR2 SAAADI. Trimming shortened V by 6 bases and J by 1 base, and 6 bases separated the two germline ends. This CDR3 region has 12 residues. CDR3 in DNA: TGCGCCAGCAGCTCAGAGAACACTGAAGCTTTCTTT. Its translation: CASSSENTEAFF.

The J gene is TRBJ1-3, the V gene TRBV9; D perhaps matches TRBD1 (6 bases). Germline-derived CDR1 and CDR2 are SGDLS and YYNGEE. CDR3 length: 15 amino acids. V gave up 3 bases and J gave up 4 bases, with 14 bases separating them. The DNA of the CDR3 is TGTGCCAGCAGCGCTGCCGCGGGGGCAGGAAACACCATATATTTT. This sequence encodes CASSAAAGAGNTIYF.

This rearrangement joins TRBV27 to TRBJ1-4, with 8 positions matching TRBD1. The V and J ends lost 6 bases and 8 bases, in that order; junction bases with no gene match: 11. CDR1 is MNHEY, CDR2 SMNVEV, per germline (reference sequence). The CDR3 has 15 residues. The CDR3 spells CASRRPTGAGEKLFF. The CDR3 DNA reads as TGTGCCAGCAGACGCCCGACAGGGGCAGGGGAAAAACTGTTTTTT.

Only one count was recorded for this clone. The J gene is TRBJ1-4, the V gene TRBV21-1; the table's D call TRBD1 went unverified against the DNA. TRBV21-1 is designated a pseudogene. The CDR3 has 17 amino acids. CDR3 in amino acids: CASSKERTGGKEEKLFF. CDR3 bases: TGTGCCAGCAGCAAAGAGCGGACAGGGGGTAAAGAAGAAAAACTGTTTTTT.

The chain uses TRBV9 and TRBJ2-3; no clear D gene. Trimming removed 3 bases from V and 1 base from J, with 6 bases in between. Germline lookup yields CDR1 SGDLS and CDR2 YYNGEE. The CDR3 spans 13 residues. In DNA form, the CDR3 reads TGTGCCAGCAGCGGGGCCGGCACAGATACGCAGTATTTT. It yields the protein CASSGAGTDTQYF.

J is TRBJ1-6 and V is TRBV4-1; 12 bases are shared with TRBD1. V shed 5 bases and J 7 bases; nucleotides not matched to a gene: 3. Germline V gives CDR1 MGHRA, CDR2 YSYEKL. The CDR3 extends over 15 amino acids. The CDR3 nucleotides are TGCGCCAGCAGCTCCGGGACAGGGGGCAATTCACCCCTCCACTTT. It is translated as CASSSGTGGNSPLHF.

This chain uses TRBV12-3 or TRBV12-4 with TRBJ2-1; 8 bases are a match to TRBD1. Unmatched junction bases numbered 1, after V lost 5 bases and J lost 7 bases. This CDR3 spans 12 amino acids. The CDR3 here is CASSRQGNEQFF. CDR3 sequence (DNA): TGTGCCAGCAGTCGACAGGGGAATGAGCAGTTCTTC.

This sequence joins TRBV13 and TRBJ1-4; 9 bases agree with TRBD1. The junction had 5 bases not matched to a gene; V was cut back by 5 bases and J by 7 bases. The germline V gene encodes CDR1 PRHDT and CDR2 FYEKMQ (reference sequence). The CDR3 totals 14 residues. The CDR3 protein is CASSTGGSAEKLFF. CDR3 sequence (DNA): TGTGCCAGCAGCACAGGGGGCTCTGCTGAAAAACTGTTTTTT.

This CDR3 is CAWSVGAGANVLTF. The CDR3 DNA sequence: TGTGCCTGGAGTGTAGGAGCTGGGGCCAACGTCCTGACTTTC. V gene TRBV30 combines with J gene TRBJ2-6; D is unresolved. The CDR3 loop spans 14 amino acids. The germline CDR1 and CDR2 sequences are GTSNPN and SVGIG (reference sequence). V was trimmed by 0 bases and J by 2 bases, leaving 5 bases between them.

The chain carries TRBV6-2 or TRBV6-3 and TRBJ2-3; D is unresolved. The CDR3 totals 12 residues. Germline V gene data show CDR1 as MNHEY and CDR2 as SVGEGT. With 3 bases removed from V and 7 bases from J, the gap between germline ends came to 8 bases. CDR3 protein: CASSYTSNTQYF. CDR3 sequence (DNA): TGTGCCAGCAGTTATACTTCAAATACGCAGTATTTT.

The chain is built from TRBV9 and TRBJ2-3; 7 bases align to TRBD1. After removal of 4 bases from V and 6 bases from J, the junction contained 14 bases not matched to a gene. Germline assignment: CDR1 SGDLS and CDR2 YYNGEE. The CDR3 has 16 residues. As DNA, the CDR3 is TGTGCCAGCAGCACCGATTCAGGGGGTTGGTACGATACGCAGTATTTT. Its translation is CASSTDSGGWYDTQYF.

Comments on this clone: One end of the junction varies from germline; a read error may be responsible. The chain is built from TRBV7-2 and TRBJ2-2; maybe TRBD1 (6 bases). Germline V gene data show CDR1 as SGHTA and CDR2 as FQGNSA. The CDR3 spans 14 residues. The CDR3 loop reads CASTLQGTTGELFF. DNA of the CDR3: TGTGCCAGCACCTTACAGGGAACGACCGGGGAGCTGTTTTTT.

The chain has TRBV6-1 and TRBJ2-7; 10 nucleotides align to TRBD2. Germline CDR1 MNHNS, CDR2 SASEGT. This CDR3 comprises 16 residues. Trimming at V came to 4 bases and at J to 9 bases, leaving 15 bases not matched to a gene. The CDR3 loop reads CASSGNTSGKGFAQYF. The CDR3 coding sequence is TGTGCCAGCAGTGGGAATACTAGCGGGAAGGGATTCGCGCAGTACTTC.

In the case of this clone: The same CDR3 is also encoded by other DNA sequences in this sample. The chain recombines TRBV20-1 with TRBJ2-7; D unresolved. Germline V gene data show CDR1 as DFQATT and CDR2 as SNEGSKA (reference sequence). V was cut by 3 bases and J by 2 bases, with 5 bases left in between. The CDR3 sequence is 11 residues long. CDR3 in amino acids: CSASVAYEQYF. For the CDR3, the DNA is TGCAGTGCTAGCGTTGCCTACGAGCAGTACTTC.

The chain has TRBV9 and TRBJ1-1; D gene uncertain. The CDR3 contains 16 residues. Looked up from germline, CDR1 is SGDLS and CDR2 is YYNGEE. The ends were cut back, 2 bases at V and 4 bases at J, with 18 bases in the middle. The CDR3 nucleotides are TGTGCCAGCAGCGTTCCCCCTATACGTGAGGCCACTGAAGCTTTCTTT. Translated, it gives CASSVPPIREATEAFF.

The chain is built from TRBV13 and TRBJ2-1, with 8 bases matching TRBD1. Looked up from germline, CDR1 is PRHDT and CDR2 is FYEKMQ (reference sequence). The V and J ends lost 0 bases and 7 bases, in that order; junction bases with no gene match: 5. The CDR3 covers 15 residues. Here the CDR3 reads CASSLGTGVRNEQFF. For the CDR3, the DNA is TGTGCCAGCAGCTTAGGGACAGGGGTGCGGAATGAGCAGTTCTTC.

The chain joins TRBV30 to TRBJ2-1; D uncertain. The CDR3 extends over 12 amino acids. CDR1 is GTSNPN, CDR2 SVGIG, per germline (reference sequence). Trimming removed 4 bases at V and 9 bases at J, with 13 bases between. CDR3 DNA: TGTGCCTGGAACACGGGTTCTGGTGAGCAGTTCTTC. It yields the protein CAWNTGSGEQFF.

The chain combines TRBV3-1 (or the pseudogene TRBV3-2) with TRBJ2-3; no definite D call. V was cut by 5 bases and J by 4 bases, with 19 bases left in between. CDR1 and CDR2 from the germline V gene are LGHDT and YNNKEL (reference sequence). This CDR3 region has 16 residues. DNA of the CDR3: TGTGCCAGCAGCTCAGTTAGTTCCACTATGGCAGATACGCAGTATTTT. Translating gives CASSSVSSTMADTQYF.

In its sample, this clone was seen a few times. The rearrangement joins TRBV18 to TRBJ2-2; TRBD2 matches 9 bases. Germline V lookup: CDR1 KGHSH, CDR2 LQKENI. J gave up 5 bases and V 6 bases, and 7 bases lay outside the gene matches. The CDR3 covers 15 residues. The CDR3 region is CASSRLAGPTGELFF. CDR3 nucleotide sequence: TGTGCCAGCTCTCGCCTAGCGGGACCGACCGGGGAGCTGTTTTTT.

The rearrangement joins TRBV4-3 to TRBJ2-3; TRBD2 agrees at 14 bases. The CDR3 sequence is 16 residues long. The V gene end was trimmed by 6 bases and the J gene end by 4 bases; junction bases not matched to a gene: 6. Germline V gene lookup returns CDR1 LGHNA and CDR2 YSLEER. As DNA, the CDR3 is TGCGCCAGCAGTGAGGGACTAGCGGGAGCGGCAGATACGCAGTATTTT. It translates to CASSEGLAGAADTQYF.

The count of this clone is one. The J gene is TRBJ1-1, the V gene TRBV3-1 (or the pseudogene TRBV3-2); D is uncertain. CDR3 size: 15 residues. CDR1 and CDR2 from the germline V gene are LGHDT and YNNKEL (reference sequence). V was cut by 4 bases and J by 7 bases, with 19 bases left in between. CDR3 DNA sequence: TGTGCCAGCAGCCCGACCCCCGGGGAACATGATGAAGCTTTCTTT. The encoded protein is CASSPTPGEHDEAFF.

The rearrangement joins TRBV7-9 to TRBJ1-1; D remains ambiguous. CDR3 length equals 11 residues. V lost 5 bases and J 4 bases, leaving 5 bases between the germline ends. Germline assignment: CDR1 SEHNR and CDR2 FQNEAQ (reference sequence). The CDR3, as DNA: TGTGCCAGCAGCGCGGGCACTGAAGCTTTCTTT. Encoded protein: CASSAGTEAFF.

Here the CDR3 DNA reads TGTGCCAGCAGTTTTCGCGGGCAGGCGATCTATAATTCACCCCTCCACTTT. It yields the protein CASSFRGQAIYNSPLHF. J is TRBJ1-6 and V is TRBV28; no clear D. The CDR3 has 17 residues. V was clipped by 3 bases and J by 3 bases, with 15 bases between them. Looked up from germline, CDR1 is MDHEN and CDR2 is SYDVKM.

V gene TRBV24-1 combines with J gene TRBJ1-5, with D perhaps TRBD1 (6 bases). The germline V gene encodes CDR1 KGHDR and CDR2 SFDVKD. Trimming pared 5 bases from V and 0 bases from J, leaving 19 bases between. The CDR3 loop spans 18 amino acids. The DNA for the CDR3 is TGTGCCACCAGTGCGGGGGGCGCCTCAGAATATAGCAATCAGCCCCAGCATTTT. Residues: CATSAGGASEYSNQPQHF.

This clone has more than one count but fewer than ten. The gene calls are TRBV6-4 and TRBJ2-2; 8 bases match TRBD2. CDR3 length: 15 amino acids. Germline loops: CDR1 MRHNA, CDR2 SNTAGT. V lost 3 bases to trimming and J lost 1 base; unmatched junction nucleotides: 1. CDR3 sequence: CASSELAENTGELFF. The CDR3 nucleotides read TGTGCCAGCAGTGAACTAGCGGAGAACACCGGGGAGCTGTTTTTT.

The gene calls are TRBV7-2 and TRBJ2-7; tentatively, D is TRBD1 (6 bases). From germline, CDR1 is SGHTA and CDR2 FQGNSA. Trimming removed 5 bases from V and 2 bases from J, with 10 bases in between. CDR3 length equals 13 residues. The CDR3 bases are TGTGCCAGCAGCAGACAGGCCACCTACGAGCAGTACTTC. This sequence encodes CASSRQATYEQYF. Filled out from reference TRBV7-2 and TRBJ2-7, the complete variable domain reads GAGVSQSPSNKVTEKGKDVELRCDPISGHTALYWYRQSLGQGLEFLIYFQGNSAPDKSGLPSDRFSAERTGGSVSTLTIQRTQQEDSAVYLCASSRQATYEQYFGPGTRLTVT.

The chain is built from TRBV7-9 and TRBJ2-2; 11 nucleotides agree with TRBD2. The V gene's germline CDR1 is SEHNR and CDR2 FQNEAQ (reference sequence). This CDR3 region has 14 residues. V lost 5 bases, J lost 5 bases, and 1 base stayed unmatched. CDR3 sequence reads: CASSRTSGTGELFF. Here the CDR3 DNA reads TGTGCCAGCAGCCGGACTAGCGGGACCGGGGAGCTGTTTTTT.

J is TRBJ2-1 and V is TRBV11-2, with 8 bases identical to TRBD2. CDR1 is SGHAT and CDR2 is FQNNGV in the germline V gene. V shed 3 bases, J shed 0 bases, and the junction held 4 bases outside the gene matches. This CDR3 region has 16 residues. CDR3 residues: CASSLVAGNSYNEQFF. The CDR3 nucleotides are TGTGCCAGCAGCTTGGTAGCGGGAAACTCCTACAATGAGCAGTTCTTC. The full variable domain, rest sourced from reference TRBV11-2 and TRBJ2-1, is EAGVAQSPRYKIIEKRQSVAFWCNPISGHATLYWYQQILGQGPKLLIQFQNNGVVDDSQLPKDRFSAERLKGVDSTLKIQPAKLEDSAVYLCASSLVAGNSYNEQFFGPGTRLTVL.

In this sample, this clone turned up a few times. The chain carries TRBV28 and TRBJ1-4; no clear D. The germline CDR1 and CDR2 sequences are MDHEN and SYDVKM. Trimming pared 0 bases from V and 3 bases from J, leaving 8 bases between. This CDR3 region has 15 residues. CDR3 sequence reads: CASSLWSGSNEKLFF. As DNA, the CDR3 is TGTGCCAGCAGTTTATGGTCGGGGTCTAATGAAAAACTGTTTTTT.